Below are 28 T cell receptor beta chains sequenced from a single sample in a study of human T cells and chemical hapten exposure. MiXCR, run by TCRdb on the RACE reads, gives a single entry per CDR3 protein. The sample lists about 93,000 distinct CDR3 sequences, about 10% occurring once. The sample's time point: healthy volunteer bleed at 2 weeks. The authors' total RNA extraction used unfractionated whole blood. Sequenced sample: whole blood. Source of these receptors: a female donor in good health. Some clones in this sample may be carry-over from other donors' samples.

The chain uses TRBV5-1 and TRBJ2-3; D perhaps matches TRBD2 (5 bases). The length of the CDR3 is 14 residues. Germline CDR1 is SGHRS and CDR2 is YFSETQ. Trimming left V 0 bases short and J 5 bases short, with 10 bases between. The CDR3 bases are TGCGCCAGCAGCTTGGGAGGGTCCGGAGATACGCAGTATTTT. Encoded protein: CASSLGGSGDTQYF.

This clonotype was detected only a few times. This chain uses TRBV29-1 with TRBJ2-5, with TRBD2 as a possible D gene (6 bases). V lost 3 bases, J lost 2 bases, and 7 bases lay in between. From germline, CDR1 is SQVTM and CDR2 ANQGSEA. This CDR3 spans 12 amino acids. CDR3 sequence (DNA): TGCAGCGTTGATGGAGGGCAAGAGACCCAGTACTTC. This translates into CSVDGGQETQYF.

At least ten counts were recorded for this clonotype. The genes are TRBV20-1 and TRBJ2-2, with D uncertain. The CDR3 covers 17 residues. Germline V gene data show CDR1 as DFQATT and CDR2 as SNEGSKA (reference sequence). V was clipped by 5 bases and J by 0 bases, with 19 bases between them. In DNA, the CDR3 is TGCAGTGCTCCGAGAAGCGACTCGTCAGCGAACACCGGGGAGCTGTTTTTT. As protein: CSAPRSDSSANTGELFF.

This clonotype was detected only a few times. J is TRBJ1-5 and V is TRBV6-2 or TRBV6-3, with D maybe TRBD1 (6 bases). CDR3 length: 14 residues. Germline CDR1 is MNHEY and CDR2 is SVGEGT. V gave up 2 bases and J gave up 5 bases, with 10 bases separating them. This chain's CDR3 is CASSYVTGYQPQHF. The CDR3 DNA reads as TGTGCCAGCAGTTACGTAACAGGGTATCAGCCCCAGCATTTT.

This clonotype was counted only a few times. The CDR3, as DNA: TGCAGTGCTAGAGACGGGCGGGAGGACACCGGGGAGCTGTTTTTT. Amino acids: CSARDGREDTGELFF. The chain uses TRBV20-1 and TRBJ2-2; 8 bases agree with TRBD2. This CDR3 contains 15 residues. The V and J ends lost 0 bases and 3 bases, in that order; junction bases with no gene match: 3. In germline, CDR1 is DFQATT, CDR2 SNEGSKA (reference sequence).

The table lists this clonotype with many counts. The chain recombines TRBV12-3 or TRBV12-4 with TRBJ1-1; D unclear. V was shortened by 3 bases and J by 1 base, with 6 bases between the two germline ends. This CDR3 region has 13 residues. CDR3 sequence (DNA): TGTGCCAGCAGTTTTTCAGCGAACACTGAAGCTTTCTTT. This encodes CASSFSANTEAFF.

The sample holds many counts of this clonotype. This rearrangement joins TRBV12-3 or TRBV12-4 to TRBJ2-1; 9 positions agree with TRBD2. This CDR3 has 15 residues. The ends lost 8 bases at V and 7 bases at J; junction bases unmatched: 12. CDR3 nucleotides: TGTGCCAGCTCCCTATCAAAAGCGGGGGGAAATGAGCAGTTCTTC. Translating gives CASSLSKAGGNEQFF.

In regard to this clonotype: Given a much more abundant clone one base away, this may be a read error. The gene calls are TRBV7-2 and TRBJ2-1, with TRBD2 matching 11 bases. The CDR3 sequence is 20 residues long. From germline, CDR1 is SGHTA and CDR2 FQGNSA. CDR3 protein: CVSSPGRGRLAGSSYNEQFF. The CDR3 DNA sequence: TGTGTCAGCAGCCCAGGAAGGGGGCGACTAGCGGGGAGCTCCTACAATGAGCAGTTCTTC. The complete variable domain, with remaining parts taken from reference TRBV7-2 and TRBJ2-1, reads GAGVSQSPSNKVTEKGKDVELRCDPISGHTALYWYRQSLGQGLEFLIYFQGNSAPDKSGLPSDRFSAERTGGSVSTLTIQRTQQEDSAVYLCVSSPGRGRLAGSSYNEQFFGPGTRLTVL.

To note about this clonotype: It may be a read error: a sequence one base away is much more abundant. J is TRBJ2-3 and V is TRBV7-2; D gene ambiguous. Germline V gives CDR1 SGHTA, CDR2 FQGNSA. V shed 5 bases and J shed 2 bases, with 5 bases lying between them. This CDR3 is 12 amino acids long. The CDR3 sequence: CASSQYTDTQYF. For the CDR3, the DNA is TGTGCCAGCAGCCAATACACAGATACGCAGTATTTT.

This clonotype was counted ten times or more. The rearrangement uses TRBV10-3 and TRBJ2-3; D remains unclear. The CDR3 is 14 amino acids. In germline, CDR1 is ENHRY, CDR2 SYGVKD. Between the trimmed V and J ends, which lost 8 bases and 2 bases, there was a span of 14 bases. The CDR3, as DNA: TGTGCCATCGGAGTATCGGGTGACACAGATACGCAGTATTTT. Translating gives CAIGVSGDTDTQYF.

This clonotype was detected ten times or more. V and J are TRBV28 and TRBJ2-7, with no clear D. The CDR3 sequence is 12 residues long. Trimming shortened V by 6 bases and J by 3 bases, and 9 bases separated the two germline ends. Germline CDR1 MDHEN, CDR2 SYDVKM. CDR3 nucleotides: TGTGCCAGCAGCCCGACCAACTACGAGCAGTACTTC. Its protein is CASSPTNYEQYF.

This clonotype was observed at least ten times. The V and J genes are TRBV24-1 and TRBJ2-7; unclear D gene. Per germline, CDR1 KGHDR and CDR2 SFDVKD. The ends were cut back, 7 bases at V and 6 bases at J, with 12 bases in the middle. This CDR3 contains 12 residues. CDR3 amino acids: CATSHQSTEQYF. The CDR3 DNA sequence: TGTGCCACCAGCCACCAGTCAACCGAGCAGTACTTC.

This clonotype was seen a few times. The chain couples TRBV6-2 or TRBV6-3 to TRBJ1-1, with no clear D. This CDR3 is 14 amino acids long. CDR1 is MNHEY and CDR2 is SVGEGT in the germline V gene. Deletions cut 0 bases from V and 6 bases from J, with 11 bases between. In nucleotides, the CDR3 is TGTGCCAGCAGTTACTCTGGCGGGTGGCCTGAAGCTTTCTTT. It specifies CASSYSGGWPEAFF.

This clonotype was seen repeatedly, ten times or more. V gene TRBV11-3 combines with J gene TRBJ2-7; no firm D call. The CDR3 spans 13 residues. Germline V gene data show CDR1 as SGHNT and CDR2 as YENEEA. Deletions cut 4 bases from V and 0 bases from J, with 7 bases between. As DNA, the CDR3 is TGTGCCAGCAGCTCCGCGACCTCCTACGAGCAGTACTTC. This gives the protein CASSSATSYEQYF.

The chain recombines TRBV18 with TRBJ2-7, with D tentatively TRBD2 (6 bases). Trimming took 3 bases from V and 3 from J, leaving 12 bases between them. Germline-derived CDR1 and CDR2 are KGHSH and LQKENI. CDR3 size: 14 residues. The CDR3, as DNA: TGTGCCAGCTCACCGGAGGGTAGAGGCTACGAGCAGTACTTC. Amino acids: CASSPEGRGYEQYF.

This clonotype was detected only a few times. The chain joins TRBV20-1 to TRBJ2-4; D remains unclear. The V and J ends lost 0 bases and 0 bases respectively, with 9 bases between them. Per germline, CDR1 DFQATT and CDR2 SNEGSKA (reference sequence). The CDR3 runs to 15 residues. The chain's CDR3 is CSARDGAIAKNIQYF. The CDR3 region has the DNA TGCAGTGCTAGAGATGGAGCGATAGCCAAAAACATTCAGTACTTC.

The chain joins TRBV21-1 to TRBJ2-2; the table's TRBD1 call for D was not verified on the DNA. TRBV21-1 is marked as a pseudogene. This CDR3 region has 20 residues. The CDR3 here is CASSKVIAYLGQGNTGELFF. CDR3 coding DNA: TGTGCCAGCAGCAAAGTGATCGCCTACCTGGGACAGGGTAACACCGGGGAGCTGTTTTTT.

The V gene is TRBV6-1, the J gene TRBJ2-3; 12 bases line up with TRBD2. The junction had 9 bases not matched to a gene; V was cut back by 7 bases and J by 4 bases. This CDR3 comprises 16 residues. CDR1 is MNHNS and CDR2 is SASEGT in the germline V gene. Here the CDR3 reads CASNRQTSGSADTQYF. The CDR3 DNA sequence: TGTGCCAGCAACCGACAGACTAGCGGGAGCGCAGATACGCAGTATTTT.

This clonotype has only a few counts. The V call is TRBV20-1, the J call TRBJ2-6; no reliable D call. Trimming cost V 4 bases and J 0 bases, with 7 bases left between them. This CDR3 is 14 amino acids long. Germline CDR1 DFQATT, CDR2 SNEGSKA (reference sequence). CDR3 residues: CSATISSGANVLTF. In DNA form, the CDR3 reads TGCAGTGCTACTATTAGCTCTGGGGCCAACGTCCTGACTTTC.

This clonotype came up a few times. The chain is built from TRBV6-5 and TRBJ2-1, with unresolved D. This CDR3 is built from 11 residues. CDR1 is MNHEY, CDR2 SVGAGI, per germline. V was pared by 2 bases and J by 8 bases, with 4 bases between. The CDR3 spells CASSYADEQFF. CDR3 DNA: TGTGCCAGCAGTTACGCGGATGAGCAGTTCTTC.

This chain connects TRBV4-2 to TRBJ2-7, with TRBD2 matching over 8 bases. V was clipped by 1 base and J by 5 bases; unmatched bases: 7. Germline V lookup: CDR1 LGHNA, CDR2 YNFKEQ. The CDR3 extends over 15 amino acids. In nucleotides, the CDR3 is TGTGCCAGCAGCCAAGGATTGGCACTAGCGGACGAGCAGTACTTC. Translating it yields CASSQGLALADEQYF.

This sequence joins TRBV19 and TRBJ2-1, with D possibly matching TRBD2 (6 bases). This CDR3 spans 15 amino acids. Germline V gene sequence: CDR1 LNHDA, CDR2 SQIVND (reference sequence). V was shortened by 5 bases and J by 5 bases, with 16 bases between the two germline ends. This CDR3 is CASSPRDSFDNEQFF. CDR3 coding DNA: TGTGCCAGTAGTCCCCGGGACTCCTTCGACAATGAGCAGTTCTTC.

In regard to this clonotype: Just one base apart from a much larger clone, this may be a read error. The rearrangement joins TRBV2 to TRBJ2-3; the match to TRBD1 covers 9 bases. After removal of 4 bases from V and 5 bases from J, the junction contained 10 bases not matched to a gene. Germline CDR1 is SNHLY and CDR2 is FYNNEI. The CDR3 totals 16 residues. The CDR3 DNA reads as TGTGCCAGCAGTGTAGCTGGGACAGGGATGGTAGATACGCAGTATTTT. Amino acids: CASSVAGTGMVDTQYF.

This clonotype was detected a few times. The chain uses TRBV7-9 and TRBJ2-5; D tentatively reads TRBD1 or TRBD2 (5 bases each). Trimming took off 4 bases at V and 5 bases at J, with 8 bases between the two ends. This CDR3 has 12 residues. Per the germline V gene, CDR1 is SEHNR and CDR2 is FQNEAQ (reference sequence). The CDR3 DNA follows: TGTGCCAGCAGCTCTGAGGGGGAGACCCAGTACTTC. It yields the protein CASSSEGETQYF.

This clonotype was detected ten times or more. CDR3 sequence reads: CASIGSRTDTQYF. CDR3 DNA sequence: TGTGCCAGCATAGGGTCCCGCACAGATACGCAGTATTTT. The chain has TRBV6-5 and TRBJ2-3, with D uncertain. Germline CDR1 MNHEY, CDR2 SVGAGI. The V end lost 7 bases, the J end lost 1 base, and 9 bases lay between the germline ends. The CDR3 has 13 amino acids.

This clonotype was detected many times. The V gene is TRBV7-2, the J gene TRBJ2-5; weak D call: TRBD1 (6 bases). The V and J ends lost 5 bases and 5 bases respectively, with 15 bases between them. Germline V CDR1 and CDR2: SGHTA, FQGNSA. This CDR3 region has 14 residues. The CDR3 DNA sequence: TGTGCCAGCAGCCCTACAGGGTTCGGGGAGACCCAGTACTTC. Translating it yields CASSPTGFGETQYF.

This clonotype has a count of ten or more. This chain links TRBV7-2 with TRBJ2-1; D might be TRBD2 (6 bases). The V end was cut by 1 base, the J end by 7 bases, with 8 bases between. The CDR3 extends over 13 amino acids. Per the germline V gene, CDR1 is SGHTA and CDR2 is FQGNSA. The DNA of the CDR3 is TGTGCCAGCAGCTTAGGGCGGGAAAATGAGCAGTTCTTC. Amino acid sequence: CASSLGRENEQFF.

V is TRBV12-3 or TRBV12-4 and J is TRBJ2-3, with no clear D. The length of the CDR3 is 13 residues. The V gene lost 5 bases and the J gene lost 0 bases, with 6 bases spanning the gap. CDR3 residues: CASSEGSTDTQYF. Written as DNA, the CDR3 is TGTGCCAGCAGTGAAGGGAGCACAGATACGCAGTATTTT.